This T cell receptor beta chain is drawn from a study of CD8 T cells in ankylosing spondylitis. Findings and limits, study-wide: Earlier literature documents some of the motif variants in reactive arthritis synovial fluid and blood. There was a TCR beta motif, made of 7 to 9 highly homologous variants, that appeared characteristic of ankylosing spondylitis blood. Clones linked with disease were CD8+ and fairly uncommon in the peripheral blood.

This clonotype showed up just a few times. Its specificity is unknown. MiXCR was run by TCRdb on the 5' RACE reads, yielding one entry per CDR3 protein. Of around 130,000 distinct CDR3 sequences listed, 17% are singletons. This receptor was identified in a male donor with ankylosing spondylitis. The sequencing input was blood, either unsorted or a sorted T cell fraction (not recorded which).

In nucleotides, the CDR3 is TGCGCCAGCAGCCCGGGGATCTTCCCCACCTACGAGCAGTACTTC. It yields the protein CASSPGIFPTYEQYF. The V and J genes are TRBV4-3 and TRBJ2-7, with a tentative D call TRBD2 (5 bases). With 4 bases removed from V and 2 bases from J, the gap between germline ends came to 15 bases. The CDR3 has 15 residues. Per germline, CDR1 LGHNA and CDR2 YSLEER.